Presented here are 19 T cell receptor beta chains from one specimen sequenced in a study of control samples from healthy donors and cancer patients. Profiling relied on immunoSEQ multiplex PCR, and the TCRdb table lists in-frame clones only, not all of them. The sample carries around 180,000 clones, 85% to 95% recorded once. The sequenced material came from blood. The receptors come from a woman aged 18-29 years in good health.

The CDR3, as DNA: TGTGCCAGCAGCCCGGACACAACCTACGAGCAGTACTTC. It is translated as CASSPDTTYEQYF. The V and J genes are TRBV5-6 and TRBJ2-7; a weak D match, TRBD1 (5 bases). Germline lookup yields CDR1 SGHDT and CDR2 YYEEEE. The CDR3 loop spans 13 amino acids. Trimming left V 4 bases short and J 2 bases short, with 10 bases between.

The J gene is TRBJ2-1, the V gene TRBV4-1, with D possibly matching TRBD2 (6 bases). This CDR3 comprises 14 residues. The germline V gene has CDR1 MGHRA and CDR2 YSYEKL. The V end lost 1 base, the J end lost 16 bases, and 20 bases lay between the germline ends. The CDR3 DNA sequence: TGCGCCAGCAGCCAAGGTGGAACGGACTATTTGTTATTCTTC. Translated: CASSQGGTDYLLFF.

The genes are TRBV6-2 or TRBV6-3 and TRBJ2-1; 9 bases map to TRBD2. This CDR3 has 17 amino acids. V trimming: 2 bases; J trimming: 4 bases; junction bases outside the gene matches: 9. The germline CDR1 and CDR2 sequences are MNHEY and SVGEGT. In nucleotides, the CDR3 is TGTGCCAGCAGTTACGGGTTACGGCGGGGGGGATACAATGAGCAGTTCTTC. This codes for CASSYGLRRGGYNEQFF.

The rearrangement uses TRBV5-6 and TRBJ1-1; maybe TRBD1 (6 bases). The V and J ends lost 0 bases and 2 bases respectively, with 11 bases between them. The CDR3 length is 15 residues. CDR1 and CDR2 (germline): SGHDT, YYEEEE. The CDR3 DNA reads as TGTGCCAGCAGCTTGGTACAGGGCCCCAACACTGAAGCTTTCTTT. It translates to CASSLVQGPNTEAFF.

V is TRBV24-1 and J is TRBJ2-2; D uncertain. CDR3 size: 15 residues. Germline assignment: CDR1 KGHDR and CDR2 SFDVKD. V dropped 3 bases and J dropped 1 base, with 8 bases sitting between them. CDR3 protein: CATSDGRQNTGELFF. CDR3 bases: TGTGCCACCAGTGATGGACGGCAGAACACCGGGGAGCTGTTTTTT.

This clone was observed a single time. CDR3 nucleotide sequence: TGCGCCAGCAGCTCCCGGGACAGCGGAAACACCATATATTTT. As protein: CASSSRDSGNTIYF. The J gene is TRBJ1-3, the V gene TRBV5-1; 7 positions match TRBD1. Germline CDR1 is SGHRS and CDR2 is YFSETQ. The V and J ends lost 3 bases and 4 bases, in that order; junction bases with no gene match: 4. The CDR3 is 14 residues long.

The chain employs TRBV19 and TRBJ2-4; TRBD1 might be the D (5 bases). CDR3 length: 15 amino acids. The V gene lost 1 base and the J gene lost 5 bases, with 12 bases spanning the gap. Germline CDR1 LNHDA, CDR2 SQIVND (reference sequence). For the CDR3, the DNA is TGTGCCAGTAGTATAGGCCGGCGACAGCAAAACATTCAGTACTTC. It yields the protein CASSIGRRQQNIQYF. Combining the CDR3 with reference TRBV19 and TRBJ2-4 gives the whole variable domain DGGITQSPKYLFRKEGQNVTLSCEQNLNHDAMYWYRQDPGQGLRLIYYSQIVNDFQKGDIAEGYSVSREKKESFPLTVTSAQKNPTAFYLCASSIGRRQQNIQYFGAGTRLSVL.

This clone has just one count. The chain couples TRBV11-3 to TRBJ1-2; D gene unclear. Germline lookup yields CDR1 SGHNT and CDR2 YENEEA. This CDR3 contains 12 residues. Trimming shortened V by 2 bases and J by 6 bases, and 7 bases separated the two germline ends. CDR3 sequence reads: CASSLSGDGYTF. In DNA, the CDR3 is TGTGCCAGCAGCTTATCCGGGGATGGCTACACCTTC. Together with reference TRBV11-3 and TRBJ1-2, the CDR3 gives the full variable domain: EAGVVQSPRYKIIEKKQPVAFWCNPISGHNTLYWYLQNLGQGPELLIRYENEEAVDDSQLPKDRFSAERLKGVDSTLKIQPAELGDSAVYLCASSLSGDGYTFGSGTRLTVV.

This sequence joins TRBV5-1 and TRBJ2-7; 7 nucleotides line up with TRBD1. The CDR3 loop spans 15 amino acids. With 0 bases clipped from V and 4 bases from J, the junction kept 7 bases outside the gene matches. The V gene's germline CDR1 is SGHRS and CDR2 YFSETQ. The CDR3 here is CASSLAPDRVYEQYF. As DNA, the CDR3 is TGCGCCAGCAGCTTGGCTCCTGACAGGGTATACGAGCAGTACTTC.

This rearrangement joins TRBV9 to TRBJ1-1; TRBD1 agrees at 9 bases. The ends lost 4 bases at V and 9 bases at J; junction bases unmatched: 7. Germline values: CDR1 SGDLS, CDR2 YYNGEE. The CDR3 runs to 13 residues. CDR3 region: CASSLRDRDQAFF. The CDR3 nucleotides read TGTGCCAGCAGCCTCCGGGACAGGGATCAAGCTTTCTTT.

The V and J genes are TRBV24-1 and TRBJ2-5, with 9 bases that match TRBD1. From germline, CDR1 is KGHDR and CDR2 SFDVKD. V lost 3 bases to trimming and J lost 3 bases; unmatched junction nucleotides: 7. There are 16 residues in the CDR3. DNA of the CDR3: TGTGCCACCAGTGATCCACCACAGGGGGCTGAAGAGACCCAGTACTTC. Residues: CATSDPPQGAEETQYF.

The chain is built from TRBV14 and TRBJ2-3; D is undetermined. The ends were cut back, 10 bases at V and 3 bases at J, with 20 bases in the middle. The CDR3 spans 15 residues. Per the germline V gene, CDR1 is SGHDN and CDR2 is FVKESK. The chain's CDR3 is CATPVNLHETDTQYF. CDR3 sequence (DNA): TGTGCCACCCCTGTCAACCTACATGAAACAGATACGCAGTATTTT. Combining the CDR3 with reference TRBV14 and TRBJ2-3 gives the whole variable domain EAGVTQFPSHSVIEKGQTVTLRCDPISGHDNLYWYRRVMGKEIKFLLHFVKESKQDESGMPNNRFLAERTGGTYSTLKVQPAELEDSGVYFCATPVNLHETDTQYFGPGTRLTVL.

The CDR3 sequence: CATSAPSGMNTGELFF. The DNA of the CDR3 is TGTGCCACCAGTGCCCCTAGCGGGATGAACACCGGGGAGCTGTTTTTT. The chain couples TRBV24-1 to TRBJ2-2, with TRBD2 matching over 9 bases. V lost 5 bases to trimming and J lost 1 base; unmatched junction nucleotides: 4. The CDR3 is 16 amino acids. The germline V gene has CDR1 KGHDR and CDR2 SFDVKD.

The rearrangement links TRBV5-6 to TRBJ2-1; the D gene could be TRBD1 or TRBD2 (5 bases each). The length of the CDR3 is 16 residues. V lost 4 bases, J lost 0 bases, and 14 bases lay in between. In germline, CDR1 is SGHDT, CDR2 YYEEEE. The CDR3 loop reads CASSPRDGRSYNEQFF. In nucleotides, the CDR3 is TGTGCCAGCAGCCCCCGGGACGGACGCTCCTACAATGAGCAGTTCTTC.

The rearrangement uses TRBV5-1 and TRBJ2-1, with 7 nucleotides matching TRBD2. Germline assignment: CDR1 SGHRS and CDR2 YFSETQ. The CDR3 extends over 16 amino acids. J was trimmed by 0 bases and V by 3 bases; bases with no gene match: 6. DNA for the CDR3: TGCGCCAGCAGCTGGCCTCTAGCGGTCTCCTACAATGAGCAGTTCTTC. Translated: CASSWPLAVSYNEQFF.

The chain employs TRBV6-2 or TRBV6-3 and TRBJ2-2; D is possibly TRBD2 (6 bases). CDR3 size: 13 residues. V was cut by 4 bases and J by 7 bases, with 10 bases left in between. Per germline, CDR1 MNHEY and CDR2 SVGEGT. CDR3 in amino acids: CASSLTGVGELFF. The CDR3 DNA reads as TGTGCCAGCAGTTTAACGGGAGTCGGGGAGCTGTTTTTT.

V usage is TRBV7-2 and J usage is TRBJ2-5; D ambiguous. Per germline, CDR1 SGHTA and CDR2 FQGNSA. There are 17 residues in the CDR3. Trimming took 2 bases from V and 0 from J, leaving 16 bases between them. The CDR3 protein is CASSLLGPSGYQETQYF. The CDR3 DNA sequence: TGTGCCAGCAGCTTATTAGGCCCCAGTGGGTACCAAGAGACCCAGTACTTC.

This chain connects TRBV29-1 to TRBJ2-7, with a weak D call TRBD2 (6 bases). Between the trimmed V and J ends, which lost 3 bases and 4 bases, there was a span of 16 bases. This CDR3 region has 14 residues. Germline V CDR1 and CDR2: SQVTM, ANQGSEA. CDR3 sequence (DNA): TGCAGCGTTGAGACCGGGAGATCGGTGTACGAGCAGTACTTC. Protein sequence: CSVETGRSVYEQYF.

The chain joins TRBV24-1 to TRBJ2-1; D possibly corresponds to TRBD1 (6 bases). This CDR3 has 13 amino acids. Trimming removed 7 bases at V and 4 bases at J, with 10 bases between. Germline assignment: CDR1 KGHDR and CDR2 SFDVKD. CDR3 amino acids: CATSRGGYNEQFF. CDR3 nucleotides: TGTGCCACCAGCAGGGGTGGGTACAATGAGCAGTTCTTC.